The 13 T cell receptor beta chains in this list originate from one sample, sequenced in a study of cytomegalovirus exposure and HLA in healthy donors. 60 Vbeta and 13 Jbeta primers were used in PCR. Using immunoSEQ multiplex PCR, the repertoire was profiled, and TCRdb retains in-frame clones only, with some absent. Of about 130,000 clones in the sample, about 78% are singletons; the top ten hold around 1.2%. Sequenced material: PBMCs. These receptors were taken from a man aged 50 or older in good health and CMV-seronegative.

V gene TRBV7-2 combines with J gene TRBJ2-1; 9 nucleotides line up with TRBD2. The CDR3 is 15 amino acids. The V and J ends lost 9 bases and 6 bases, in that order; junction bases with no gene match: 12. In germline, CDR1 is SGHTA, CDR2 FQGNSA. This CDR3 reads CASAQTSGSGNEQFF. Written as DNA, the CDR3 is TGTGCCAGTGCCCAGACTAGCGGAAGTGGCAATGAGCAGTTCTTC.

The chain employs TRBV28 and TRBJ2-7, with 8 bases matching TRBD1. The V gene end was trimmed by 4 bases and the J gene end by 5 bases; junction bases not matched to a gene: 13. The CDR3 extends over 16 amino acids. Germline CDR1 reads MDHEN; CDR2 reads SYDVKM. This CDR3 reads CASSSPPGTGADEQYF. The CDR3 DNA is TGTGCCAGCAGTTCCCCCCCCGGGACAGGTGCTGACGAGCAGTACTTC.

Remarks on this clone: The junction and the germline gene differ at one end; a read error may be behind it. CDR3 nucleotide sequence: TGTTCCAGCAGCTTGGGGGACAGTCGGGGATATTTT. Encoded protein: CSSSLGDSRGYF. The genes are TRBV7-9 and TRBJ2-3, with 7 bases aligning to TRBD1. The CDR3 has 12 residues. Germline CDR1 is SEHNR and CDR2 is FQNEAQ (reference sequence).

The V and J genes are TRBV27 and TRBJ2-1; 8 bases align to TRBD1. Germline V gene sequence: CDR1 MNHEY, CDR2 SMNVEV (reference sequence). J was trimmed by 8 bases and V by 6 bases; bases with no gene match: 15. The length of the CDR3 is 16 residues. The CDR3 here is CASSLSPDRVLDEQFF. The CDR3 DNA is TGTGCCAGCAGCCTATCGCCGGACAGGGTATTGGATGAGCAGTTCTTC.

This clone was picked up a small number of times. The gene calls are TRBV29-1 and TRBJ2-2; 8 nucleotides align to TRBD1. Germline CDR1 and CDR2: SQVTM and ANQGSEA. The CDR3 extends over 15 amino acids. The ends lost 7 bases at V and 0 bases at J; junction bases unmatched: 7. CDR3: CSATGTGANTGELFF. The CDR3 DNA is TGCAGCGCTACTGGGACAGGCGCGAACACCGGGGAGCTGTTTTTT.

This rearrangement joins TRBV5-6 to TRBJ2-1; perhaps TRBD1 as D (5 bases). V was pared by 3 bases and J by 13 bases, with 11 bases between. This CDR3 has 11 amino acids. In germline, CDR1 is SGHDT, CDR2 YYEEEE. The CDR3 sequence: CASSSGQSQFF. For the CDR3, the DNA is TGTGCCAGCAGCTCAGGACAATCTCAGTTCTTC.

The chain recombines TRBV5-1 with TRBJ2-1; a possible D gene is TRBD2 (6 bases). The CDR3 covers 15 residues. Germline assignment: CDR1 SGHRS and CDR2 YFSETQ. Trimming cost V 0 bases and J 9 bases, with 16 bases left between them. The CDR3 sequence is CASSLGGRTQGEQFF. In DNA form, the CDR3 reads TGCGCCAGCAGCTTGGGTGGGAGGACCCAGGGTGAGCAGTTCTTC.

The rearrangement joins TRBV28 to TRBJ1-3, with D maybe TRBD1 (5 bases). The length of the CDR3 is 15 residues. Germline CDR1 and CDR2: MDHEN and SYDVKM. Deletions cut 5 bases from V and 3 bases from J, with 14 bases between. The CDR3 protein is CASSRQGISGNTIYF. Written as DNA, the CDR3 is TGTGCCAGCAGTCGTCAGGGTATTAGTGGAAACACCATATATTTT. Full variable domain (outside the CDR3, taken from reference TRBV28 and TRBJ1-3): DVKVTQSSRYLVKRTGEKVFLECVQDMDHENMFWYRQDPGLGLRLIYFSYDVKMKEKGDIPEGYSVSREKKERFSLILESASTNQTSMYLCASSRQGISGNTIYFGEGSWLTVV.

The chain couples TRBV2 to TRBJ2-1; 10 bases match TRBD2. This CDR3 region has 13 residues. Unmatched junction bases numbered 5, after V lost 6 bases and J lost 9 bases. The germline CDR1 and CDR2 sequences are SNHLY and FYNNEI. The CDR3 loop reads CASRASGRGEQFF. The CDR3 coding sequence is TGTGCCAGCAGGGCTAGCGGGAGAGGTGAGCAGTTCTTC.

The chain links TRBV28 to TRBJ1-4; D possibly corresponds to TRBD1 (6 bases). With 5 bases removed from V and 6 bases from J, the gap between germline ends came to 22 bases. CDR1 and CDR2 (germline): MDHEN, SYDVKM. There are 17 residues in the CDR3. The CDR3 coding sequence is TGTGCCAGCAGTGCATACAGGGTTGGGGTGGTGGATGAAAAACTGTTTTTT. Translating it yields CASSAYRVGVVDEKLFF.

The J gene is TRBJ2-1, the V gene TRBV7-8; D is perhaps TRBD2 (6 bases). Germline CDR1 is SGHVS and CDR2 is FQNEAQ. The CDR3 spans 16 residues. V was cut by 4 bases and J by 1 base, with 14 bases left in between. The CDR3 loop reads CASSSQGGKSYNEQFF. CDR3 sequence (DNA): TGTGCCAGCAGCTCTCAGGGCGGGAAGTCCTACAATGAGCAGTTCTTC.

A single count supports this clone. The chain links TRBV4-1 to TRBJ2-7; 7 bases are a match to TRBD1. CDR1 is MGHRA and CDR2 is YSYEKL in the germline V gene. V shed 0 bases and J 2 bases; nucleotides not matched to a gene: 4. CDR3 length equals 15 residues. CDR3 coding DNA: TGCGCCAGCAGCCAAGATTTACAGGGGCCCTACGAGCAGTACTTC. Residues: CASSQDLQGPYEQYF.

This chain connects TRBV2 to TRBJ2-3; the match to TRBD2 covers 10 bases. Germline trimming cut 1 base from V and 1 base from J; bases unmatched to any gene: 8. The CDR3 consists of 18 residues. Germline V CDR1 and CDR2: SNHLY, FYNNEI. The CDR3 nucleotides read TGTGCCAGCAGTGAAGGTGGAGCGGGAGGGGGTGGCACAGATACGCAGTATTTT. It translates to CASSEGGAGGGGTDTQYF. Full variable domain (rest looked up from reference TRBV2 and TRBJ2-3): EPEVTQTPSHQVTQMGQEVILRCVPISNHLYFYWYRQILGQKVEFLVSFYNNEISEKSEIFDDQFSVERPDGSNFTLKIRSTKLEDSAMYFCASSEGGAGGGGTDTQYFGPGTRLTVL.